This T cell receptor beta chain was observed in a study of cytotoxic CD8 clonotypes in ibrutinib-treated CLL. As for the study in general: Each sample contained, on average, under 260,000 productive templates and 80,000 to 95,000 productive rearrangements. The study's findings and limits: The study sampled sustained-remission and progressing patients at different times. Public clonotypes proved infrequent, and on treatment they shrank or remained steady.

Genomic DNA for TCR beta libraries, around 2 micrograms, came from cryopreserved PBMCs. This clone appeared a few times. The antigen remains undetermined. The data were produced by immunoSEQ multiplex PCR, yet TCRdb's version contains in-frame clones alone and is incomplete. The data show 150,000 to 200,000 clones, roughly 90% seen once. V shed 1 base and J 3 bases; nucleotides not matched to a gene: 4. CDR1 is MNHNS, CDR2 SASEGT, per germline. The length of the CDR3 is 15 residues. The sequence was collected from a human donor with chronic lymphocytic leukemia. Sequenced material: PBMCs, taken at disease progression, from a patient treated with ibrutinib. This chain joins TRBV6-1 and TRBJ2-7, with TRBD2 identical over 9 bases. DNA for the CDR3: TGTGCCAGCAGTGAAGGGGCAGCGGGAGGCTACGAGCAGTACTTC. This codes for CASSEGAAGGYEQYF.